This passage covers 2 T cell receptor beta chains from one sample sequenced in a study of cytomegalovirus exposure and HLA in healthy donors. PCR was performed using 60 Vbeta and 13 Jbeta primers. Data came from immunoSEQ multiplex PCR; TCRdb stores just in-frame clones and leaves some out. The sample has 130,000 to 150,000 clones, 78% seen once. What was sequenced was PBMCs. The source is a woman under 30 in good health and CMV-seropositive.

This clone was seen only a few times. The rearrangement links TRBV4-2 to TRBJ1-2, with D unclear. Trimming shortened V by 6 bases and J by 4 bases, and 9 bases separated the two germline ends. The CDR3 totals 12 residues. Germline CDR1 and CDR2: LGHNA and YNFKEQ. CDR3 coding DNA: TGTGCCAGCAGGGAGGGATCCTATGGCTACACCTTC. It codes for CASREGSYGYTF.

The chain links TRBV9 to TRBJ2-5, with 11 nucleotides matching TRBD2. The V and J ends lost 3 bases and 5 bases, in that order; junction bases with no gene match: 6. This CDR3 contains 15 residues. Germline CDR1 and CDR2: SGDLS and YYNGEE. CDR3: CASSAIAGGRETQYF. Written as DNA, the CDR3 is TGTGCCAGCAGCGCTATAGCGGGGGGGCGGGAGACCCAGTACTTC.